The entry that follows covers one TCR beta chain sequence. V lost 0 bases, J lost 6 bases, and 6 bases lay in between. The germline V gene encodes CDR1 GTSNPN and CDR2 SVGIG (reference sequence). The CDR3 is 11 residues long. This specimen comes from a study of CD8 T cells in Susac syndrome. Reverse transcription of about 0.5 to 1 ug RNA used random hexamers. TCRdb passed the immunoSEQ multiplex PCR reads through MiXCR, listing each CDR3 protein once. The table has about 300,000 distinct CDR3 sequences, over 75% seen once. V usage is TRBV30 and J usage is TRBJ2-7, with unresolved D. The TCR comes from a human donor with multiple sclerosis. The source material was CD8+ T cells from PBMCs. The CDR3 region is CAWSVNSEQYF. The CDR3 coding sequence is TGTGCCTGGAGTGTGAACTCCGAGCAGTACTTC.